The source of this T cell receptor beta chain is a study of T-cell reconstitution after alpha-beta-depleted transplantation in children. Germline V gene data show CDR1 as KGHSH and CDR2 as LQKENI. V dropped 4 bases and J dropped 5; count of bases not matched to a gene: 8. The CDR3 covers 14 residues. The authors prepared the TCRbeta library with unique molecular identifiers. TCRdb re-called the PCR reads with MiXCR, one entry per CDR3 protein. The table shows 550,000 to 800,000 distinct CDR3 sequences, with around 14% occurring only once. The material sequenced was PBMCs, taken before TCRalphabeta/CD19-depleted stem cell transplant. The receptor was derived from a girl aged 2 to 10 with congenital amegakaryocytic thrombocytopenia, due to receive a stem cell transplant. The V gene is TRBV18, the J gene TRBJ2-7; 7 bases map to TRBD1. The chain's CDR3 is CASSLPGTEDEQYF. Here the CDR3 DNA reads TGTGCCAGCTCACTACCCGGGACAGAAGACGAGCAGTACTTC.